There are many counts of the clone carrying this T cell receptor (beta chain). Its antigen is unidentified. This entry is derived from a study of CD8 T cells in ankylosing spondylitis. Points from the study as a whole: Disease-linked clones were found to be CD8+ and relatively rare in peripheral blood. A motif in TCR beta, a set of under 10 highly homologous variants, appeared characteristic of ankylosing spondylitis blood.

Using quantitative 5'-RACE with molecular barcodes, the authors made TCR beta libraries. A single record per CDR3 protein comes from TCRdb applying MiXCR to the 5' RACE reads. The repertoire holds around 180,000 distinct CDR3 sequences, about 20% seen once, with 4.3% in the top ten. The germline gives CDR1 MNHEY, CDR2 SVGEGT. The ends lost 2 bases at V and 0 bases at J; junction bases unmatched: 9. The CDR3 loop spans 17 amino acids. Sequencing was carried out using blood, either unsorted or a sorted T cell fraction (not recorded which). The receptor comes from a male donor aged 5-30 years with ankylosing spondylitis or in good health (not recorded which). V gene TRBV6-2 or TRBV6-3 combines with J gene TRBJ1-2; 7 bases line up with TRBD1. CDR3 DNA: TGTGCCAGCAGTTACGTCTGGGACAGACCCGCTAACTATGGCTACACCTTC. Translated, it gives CASSYVWDRPANYGYTF.